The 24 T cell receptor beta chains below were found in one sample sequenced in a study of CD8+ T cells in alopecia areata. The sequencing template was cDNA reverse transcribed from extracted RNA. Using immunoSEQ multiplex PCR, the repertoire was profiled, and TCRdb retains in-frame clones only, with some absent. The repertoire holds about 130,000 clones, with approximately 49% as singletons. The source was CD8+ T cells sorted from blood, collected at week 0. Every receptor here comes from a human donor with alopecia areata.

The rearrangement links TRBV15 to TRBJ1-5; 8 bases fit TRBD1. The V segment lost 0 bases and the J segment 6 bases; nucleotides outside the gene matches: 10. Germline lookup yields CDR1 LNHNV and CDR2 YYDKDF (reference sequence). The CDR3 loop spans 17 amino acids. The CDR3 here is CATSREYETGESQPQHF. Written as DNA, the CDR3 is TGTGCCACCAGCAGAGAATACGAGACAGGGGAAAGTCAGCCCCAGCATTTT.

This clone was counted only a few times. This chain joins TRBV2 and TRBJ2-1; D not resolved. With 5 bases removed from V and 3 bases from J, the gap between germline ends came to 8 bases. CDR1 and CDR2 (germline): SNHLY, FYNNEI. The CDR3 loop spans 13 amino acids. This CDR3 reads CASSYGSYNEQFF. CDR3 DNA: TGTGCCAGCAGTTACGGTAGCTACAATGAGCAGTTCTTC.

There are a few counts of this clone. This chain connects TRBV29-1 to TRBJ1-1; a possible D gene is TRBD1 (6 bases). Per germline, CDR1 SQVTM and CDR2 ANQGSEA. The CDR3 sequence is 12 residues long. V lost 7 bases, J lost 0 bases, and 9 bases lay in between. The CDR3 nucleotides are TGCAGCGCTCAGGGGATGAACACTGAAGCTTTCTTT. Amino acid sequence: CSAQGMNTEAFF.

The CDR3 coding sequence is TGCGCCAGCAGCCAAGATTCGGATCGTAATCAGCCCCAGCATTTT. Encoded protein: CASSQDSDRNQPQHF. This chain joins TRBV4-1 and TRBJ1-5; no firm D call. The CDR3 covers 15 residues. Trimming cost V 0 bases and J 4 bases, with 10 bases left between them. The V gene's germline CDR1 is MGHRA and CDR2 YSYEKL.

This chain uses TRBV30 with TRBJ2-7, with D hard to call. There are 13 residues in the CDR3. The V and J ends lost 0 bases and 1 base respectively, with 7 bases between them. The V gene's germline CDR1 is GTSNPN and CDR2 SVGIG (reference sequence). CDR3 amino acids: CAWSVTISYEQYF. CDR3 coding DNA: TGTGCCTGGAGTGTTACGATTTCCTACGAGCAGTACTTC.

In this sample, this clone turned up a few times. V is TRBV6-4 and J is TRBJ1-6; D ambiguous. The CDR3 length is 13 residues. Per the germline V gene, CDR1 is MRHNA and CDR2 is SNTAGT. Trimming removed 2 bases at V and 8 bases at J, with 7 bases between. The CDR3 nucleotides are TGTGCCAGCAGTGACGACACGGATTCACCCCTCCACTTT. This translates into CASSDDTDSPLHF.

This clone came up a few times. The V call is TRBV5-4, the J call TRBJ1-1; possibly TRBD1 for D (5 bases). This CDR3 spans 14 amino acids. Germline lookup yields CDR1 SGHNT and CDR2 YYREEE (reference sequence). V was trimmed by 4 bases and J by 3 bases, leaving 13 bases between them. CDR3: CASSRSGGDTEAFF. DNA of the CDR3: TGTGCCAGCAGCCGCAGTGGGGGGGACACTGAAGCTTTCTTT.

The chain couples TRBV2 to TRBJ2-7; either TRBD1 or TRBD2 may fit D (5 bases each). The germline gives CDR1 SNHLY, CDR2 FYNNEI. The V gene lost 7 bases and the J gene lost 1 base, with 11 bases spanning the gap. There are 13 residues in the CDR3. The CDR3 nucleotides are TGTGCCAGCACGGGACGGCTGTCCTACGAGCAGTACTTC. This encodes CASTGRLSYEQYF.

The CDR3 loop is CASSYGTANTGELFF. As DNA, the CDR3 is TGTGCCAGCAGTTACGGCACCGCGAACACCGGGGAGCTGTTTTTT. The chain couples TRBV6-5 to TRBJ2-2; D gene ambiguous. V gave up 2 bases and J gave up 0 bases, with 7 bases separating them. The CDR3 runs to 15 residues. Germline CDR1 is MNHEY and CDR2 is SVGAGI.

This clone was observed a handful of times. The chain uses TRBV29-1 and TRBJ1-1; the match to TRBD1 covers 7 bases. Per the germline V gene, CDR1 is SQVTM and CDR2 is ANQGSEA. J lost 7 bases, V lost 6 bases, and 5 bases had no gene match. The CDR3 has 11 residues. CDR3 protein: CSVGTANEAFF. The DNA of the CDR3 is TGCAGCGTAGGGACAGCTAATGAAGCTTTCTTT.

The CDR3 loop reads CASSEPGGEGAFF. The CDR3 DNA reads TGTGCCAGCAGTGAACCCGGAGGGGAAGGGGCTTTCTTT. J is TRBJ1-1 and V is TRBV25-1; possible D gene TRBD1, 5 bases. This CDR3 has 13 amino acids. Germline V CDR1 and CDR2: MGHDK, SYGVNS. V was cut by 2 bases and J by 11 bases, with 15 bases left in between.

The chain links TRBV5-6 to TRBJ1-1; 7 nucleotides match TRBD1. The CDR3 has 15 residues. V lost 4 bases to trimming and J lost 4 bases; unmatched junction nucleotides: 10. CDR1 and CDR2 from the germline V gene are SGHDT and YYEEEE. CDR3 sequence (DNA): TGTGCCAGCAGCCCAGGGACAGTTTTGGCCACTGAAGCTTTCTTT. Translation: CASSPGTVLATEAFF.

In nucleotides, the CDR3 is TGTGCCATCGGTCCGGGACCGAACACTGAAGCTTTCTTT. It encodes CAIGPGPNTEAFF. The chain couples TRBV10-3 to TRBJ1-1, with a tentative D call TRBD1 (5 bases). Germline CDR1 ENHRY, CDR2 SYGVKD. The CDR3 spans 13 residues. V lost 8 bases and J lost 1, with 11 bases in between.

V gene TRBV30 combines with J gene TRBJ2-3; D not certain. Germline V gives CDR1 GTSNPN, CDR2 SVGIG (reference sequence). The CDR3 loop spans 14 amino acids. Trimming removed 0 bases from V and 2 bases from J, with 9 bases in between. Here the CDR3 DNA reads TGTGCCTGGAGTGTAGTAAAGCCCACAGATACGCAGTATTTT. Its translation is CAWSVVKPTDTQYF.

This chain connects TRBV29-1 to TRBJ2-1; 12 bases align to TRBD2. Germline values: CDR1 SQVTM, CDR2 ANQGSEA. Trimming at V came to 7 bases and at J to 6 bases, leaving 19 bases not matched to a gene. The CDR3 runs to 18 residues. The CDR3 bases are TGCAGCGACTTCGCCGCCCTAGCGGGGGGGCCGAGGGGCAATGAGCAGTTCTTC. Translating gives CSDFAALAGGPRGNEQFF.

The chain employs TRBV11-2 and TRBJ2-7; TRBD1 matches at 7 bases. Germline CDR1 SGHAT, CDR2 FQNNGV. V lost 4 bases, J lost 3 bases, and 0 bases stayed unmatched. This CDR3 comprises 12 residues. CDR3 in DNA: TGTGCCAGCAGCTCAGGGGGCTACGAGCAGTACTTC. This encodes CASSSGGYEQYF.

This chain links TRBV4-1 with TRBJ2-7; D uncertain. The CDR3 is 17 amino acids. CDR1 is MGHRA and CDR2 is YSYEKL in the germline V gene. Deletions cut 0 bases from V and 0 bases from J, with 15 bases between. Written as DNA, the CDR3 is TGCGCCAGCAGCCAAGATTCCTCCGACGTATCCTCCTACGAGCAGTACTTC. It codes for CASSQDSSDVSSYEQYF.

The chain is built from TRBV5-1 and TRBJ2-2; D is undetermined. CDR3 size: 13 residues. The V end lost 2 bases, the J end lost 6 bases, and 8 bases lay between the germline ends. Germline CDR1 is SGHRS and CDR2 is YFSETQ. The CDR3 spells CASSFRGPGELFF. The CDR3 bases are TGCGCCAGCAGCTTCCGTGGTCCCGGGGAGCTGTTTTTT. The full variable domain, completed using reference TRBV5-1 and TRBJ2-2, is KAGVTQTPRYLIKTRGQQVTLSCSPISGHRSVSWYQQTPGQGLQFLFEYFSETQRNKGNFPGRFSGRQFSNSRSEMNVSTLELGDSALYLCASSFRGPGELFFGEGSRLTVL.

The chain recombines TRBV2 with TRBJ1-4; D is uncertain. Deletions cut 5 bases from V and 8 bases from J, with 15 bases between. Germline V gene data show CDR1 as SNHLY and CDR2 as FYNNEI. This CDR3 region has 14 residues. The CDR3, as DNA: TGTGCCAGCAGTAACTTAAATGAGCGAGAAAAACTGTTTTTT. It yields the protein CASSNLNEREKLFF. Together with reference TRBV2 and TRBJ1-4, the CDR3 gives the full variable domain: EPEVTQTPSHQVTQMGQEVILRCVPISNHLYFYWYRQILGQKVEFLVSFYNNEISEKSEIFDDQFSVERPDGSNFTLKIRSTKLEDSAMYFCASSNLNEREKLFFGSGTQLSVL.

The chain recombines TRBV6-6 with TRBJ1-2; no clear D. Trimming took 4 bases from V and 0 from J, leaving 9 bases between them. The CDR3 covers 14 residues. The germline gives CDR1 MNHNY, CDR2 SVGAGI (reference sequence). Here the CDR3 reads CASSLATSNYGYTF. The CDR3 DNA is TGTGCCAGCAGTTTGGCGACTTCTAACTATGGCTACACCTTC.

DNA of the CDR3: TGTGCCAGCAGCTTAAGAGAGGCCACAGATACGCAGTATTTT. Translation gives CASSLREATDTQYF. The chain joins TRBV11-1 to TRBJ2-3, with D unclear. The CDR3 covers 14 residues. Germline loops: CDR1 SGHAT, CDR2 FQDESV (reference sequence). Trimming shortened V by 2 bases and J by 2 bases, and 8 bases separated the two germline ends.

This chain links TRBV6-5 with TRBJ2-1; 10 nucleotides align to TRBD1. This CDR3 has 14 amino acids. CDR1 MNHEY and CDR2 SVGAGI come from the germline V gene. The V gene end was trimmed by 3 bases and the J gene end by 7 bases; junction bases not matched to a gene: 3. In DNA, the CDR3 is TGTGCCAGCAGTTATGGACAGGGGGGGAATGAGCAGTTCTTC. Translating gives CASSYGQGGNEQFF.

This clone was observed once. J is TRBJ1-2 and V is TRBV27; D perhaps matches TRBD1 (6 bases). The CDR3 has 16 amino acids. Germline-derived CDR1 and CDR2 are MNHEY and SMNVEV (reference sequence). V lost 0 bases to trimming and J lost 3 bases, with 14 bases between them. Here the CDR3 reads CASSLSAGAGDYGYTF. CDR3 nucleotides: TGTGCCAGCAGTTTATCCGCAGGGGCGGGTGACTATGGCTACACCTTC.

CDR3 residues: CASSLGGSGNEQFF. CDR3 bases: TGCGCCAGCAGCCTAGGTGGGTCGGGCAATGAGCAGTTCTTC. This sequence joins TRBV4-1 and TRBJ2-1; D not certain. V gave up 4 bases and J gave up 6 bases, with 13 bases separating them. The CDR3 is 14 amino acids. CDR1 MGHRA and CDR2 YSYEKL come from the germline V gene.